This entry features one TCR beta chain sequence. Trimming stripped 0 bases from V and 2 bases from J, with 17 bases between. There are 18 residues in the CDR3. CDR1 MNHEY and CDR2 SMNVEV come from the germline V gene (reference sequence). This specimen comes from a study of blood T cell repertoires in COVID-19. Study overall: Spain, Italy and the United States supplied samples that represented acute and convalescent COVID-19.

As processed by the authors: Amplification from reference gene primers served as the basis for estimated nucleated cell counts. Using immunoSEQ multiplex PCR, the repertoire was profiled, and TCRdb retains in-frame clones only, with some absent. The V and J calls and the clone size are those of that table, but D and trimming were determined from the DNA. This table has hundreds of thousands of clones, about 89% appearing once. Cohort 3 recovered donors had two negative PCRs, clearance, or symptom resolution. The TCR comes from a woman aged 40 to 50 who had recovered from COVID-19. The chain employs TRBV27 and TRBJ1-3, with D possibly matching TRBD1 (5 bases). The sequenced sample was PBMCs or T cells enriched from blood (not recorded which). The CDR3 DNA reads as TGTGCCAGCAGTTTATCTCAGGGAGGCCGGTACACTGGAAACACCATATATTTT. This codes for CASSLSQGGRYTGNTIYF.